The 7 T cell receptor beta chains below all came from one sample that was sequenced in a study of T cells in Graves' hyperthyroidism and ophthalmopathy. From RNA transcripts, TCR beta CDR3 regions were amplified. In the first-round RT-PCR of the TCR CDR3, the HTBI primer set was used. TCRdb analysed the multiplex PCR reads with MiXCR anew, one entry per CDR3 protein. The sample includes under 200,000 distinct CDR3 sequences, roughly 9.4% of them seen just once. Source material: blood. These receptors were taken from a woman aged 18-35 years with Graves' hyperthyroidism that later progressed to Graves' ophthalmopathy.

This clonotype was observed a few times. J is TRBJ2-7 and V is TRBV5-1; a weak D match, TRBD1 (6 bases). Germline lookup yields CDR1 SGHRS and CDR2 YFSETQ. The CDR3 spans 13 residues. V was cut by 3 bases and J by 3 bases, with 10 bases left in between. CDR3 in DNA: TGCGCCAGCAGCTGGGGGACATTCTACGAGCAGTACTTC. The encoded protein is CASSWGTFYEQYF.

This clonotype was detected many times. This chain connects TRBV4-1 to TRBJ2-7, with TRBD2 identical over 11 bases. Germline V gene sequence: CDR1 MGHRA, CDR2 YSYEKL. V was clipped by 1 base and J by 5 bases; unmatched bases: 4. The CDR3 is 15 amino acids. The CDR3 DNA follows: TGCGCCAGCAGCCAAGTACTAGCGGGAGCCGACGAGCAGTACTTC. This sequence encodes CASSQVLAGADEQYF.

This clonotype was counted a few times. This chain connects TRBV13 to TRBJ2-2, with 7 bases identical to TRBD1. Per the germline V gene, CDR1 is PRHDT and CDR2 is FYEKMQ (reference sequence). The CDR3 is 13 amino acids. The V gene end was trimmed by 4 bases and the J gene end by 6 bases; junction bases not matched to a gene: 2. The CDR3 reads CASSSQGAGELFF. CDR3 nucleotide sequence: TGTGCCAGCAGCTCCCAGGGGGCCGGGGAGCTGTTTTTT. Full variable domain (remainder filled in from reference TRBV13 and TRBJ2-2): AAGVIQSPRHLIKEKRETATLKCYPIPRHDTVYWYQQGPGQDPQFLISFYEKMQSDKGSIPDRFSAQQFSDYHSELNMSSLELGDSALYFCASSSQGAGELFFGEGSRLTVL.

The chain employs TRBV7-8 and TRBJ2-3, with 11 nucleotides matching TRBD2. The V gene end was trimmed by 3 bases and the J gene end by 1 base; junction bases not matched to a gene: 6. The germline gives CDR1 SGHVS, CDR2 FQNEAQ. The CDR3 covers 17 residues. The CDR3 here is CASSLELGLAGTDTQYF. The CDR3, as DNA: TGTGCCAGCAGCTTGGAGTTGGGACTAGCGGGCACAGATACGCAGTATTTT. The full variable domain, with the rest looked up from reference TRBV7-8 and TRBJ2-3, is GAGVSQSPRYKVAKRGQDVALRCDPISGHVSLFWYQQALGQGPEFLTYFQNEAQLDKSGLPSDRFFAERPEGSVSTLKIQRTQQEDSAVYLCASSLELGLAGTDTQYFGPGTRLTVL.

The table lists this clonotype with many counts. The chain's CDR3 is CASSLGTGQETQYF. In DNA form, the CDR3 reads TGTGCCAGCAGCTTGGGGACTGGCCAAGAGACCCAGTACTTC. The chain recombines TRBV2 with TRBJ2-5; D possibly corresponds to TRBD2 (6 bases). This CDR3 contains 14 residues. Trimming removed 6 bases at V and 1 base at J, with 12 bases between. Germline V CDR1 and CDR2: SNHLY, FYNNEI.

The CDR3 sequence: CASRTGGATREQYF. In nucleotides, the CDR3 is TGTGCCAGTAGGACGGGGGGGGCAACTCGGGAGCAGTACTTC. The V call is TRBV19, the J call TRBJ2-7, with 8 positions matching TRBD2. The trim removed 6 bases at V and 7 bases at J, leaving 11 bases unmatched. The CDR3 is made up of 14 amino acids. CDR1 is LNHDA and CDR2 is SQIVND in the germline V gene (reference sequence).

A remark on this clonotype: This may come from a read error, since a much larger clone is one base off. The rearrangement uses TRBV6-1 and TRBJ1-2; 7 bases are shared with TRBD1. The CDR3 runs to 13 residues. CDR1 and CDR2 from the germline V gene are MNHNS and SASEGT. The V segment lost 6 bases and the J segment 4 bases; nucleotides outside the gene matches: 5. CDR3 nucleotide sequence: TGTGCCAGCAGAGGGGGCGGCCCCTATGGCTACACCTTC. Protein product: CASRGGGPYGYTF.